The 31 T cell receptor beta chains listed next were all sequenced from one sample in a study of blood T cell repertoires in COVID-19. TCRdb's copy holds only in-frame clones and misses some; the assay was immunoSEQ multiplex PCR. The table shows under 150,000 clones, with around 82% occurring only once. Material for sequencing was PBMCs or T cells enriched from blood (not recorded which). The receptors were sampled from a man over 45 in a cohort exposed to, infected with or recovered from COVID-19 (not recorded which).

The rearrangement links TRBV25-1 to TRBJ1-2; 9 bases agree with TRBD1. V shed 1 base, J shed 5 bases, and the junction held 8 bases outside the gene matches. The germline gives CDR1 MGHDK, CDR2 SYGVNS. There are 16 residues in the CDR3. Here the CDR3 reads CASSEFAGQGTYGYTF. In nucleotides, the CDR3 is TGTGCCAGCAGTGAATTCGCGGGACAGGGCACATATGGCTACACCTTC.

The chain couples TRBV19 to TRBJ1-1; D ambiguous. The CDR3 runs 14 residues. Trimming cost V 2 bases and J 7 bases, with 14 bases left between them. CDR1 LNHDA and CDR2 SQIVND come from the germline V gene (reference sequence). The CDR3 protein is CASSIISGDLEAFF. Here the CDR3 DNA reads TGTGCCAGTAGTATAATATCCGGGGATCTTGAAGCTTTCTTT.

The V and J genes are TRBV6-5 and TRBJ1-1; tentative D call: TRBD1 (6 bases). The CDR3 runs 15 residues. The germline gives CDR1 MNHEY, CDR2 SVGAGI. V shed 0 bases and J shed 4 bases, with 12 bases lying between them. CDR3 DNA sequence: TGTGCCAGCAGTTACTCCCCGGGACAAGCCACTGAAGCTTTCTTT. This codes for CASSYSPGQATEAFF.

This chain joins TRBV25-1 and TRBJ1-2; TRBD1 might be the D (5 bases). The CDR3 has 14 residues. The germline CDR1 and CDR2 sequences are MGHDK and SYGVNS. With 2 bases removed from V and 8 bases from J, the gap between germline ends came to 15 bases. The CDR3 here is CASSERVYRRGYTF. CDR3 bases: TGTGCCAGCAGTGAAAGGGTCTACAGGAGAGGCTACACCTTC.

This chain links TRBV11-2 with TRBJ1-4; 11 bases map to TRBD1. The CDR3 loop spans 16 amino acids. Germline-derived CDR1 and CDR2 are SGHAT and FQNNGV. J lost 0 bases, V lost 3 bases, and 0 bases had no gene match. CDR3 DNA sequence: TGTGCCAGCAGCTTGGGACAGGGGGCAACTAATGAAAAACTGTTTTTT. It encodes CASSLGQGATNEKLFF.

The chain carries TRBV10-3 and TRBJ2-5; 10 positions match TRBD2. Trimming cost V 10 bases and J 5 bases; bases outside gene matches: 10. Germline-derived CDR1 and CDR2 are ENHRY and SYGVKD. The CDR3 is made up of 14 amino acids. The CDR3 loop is CATSPLAGDETQYF. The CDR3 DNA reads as TGTGCCACCTCCCCCCTAGCGGGAGACGAGACCCAGTACTTC.

CDR3: CASSETGGDGELFF. DNA of the CDR3: TGCGCCAGCAGCGAGACAGGGGGCGACGGGGAGCTGTTTTTT. The genes are TRBV5-1 and TRBJ2-2; TRBD1 matches at 10 bases. Germline CDR1 and CDR2: SGHRS and YFSETQ. CDR3 length equals 14 residues. The trim removed 4 bases at V and 7 bases at J, leaving 4 bases unmatched.

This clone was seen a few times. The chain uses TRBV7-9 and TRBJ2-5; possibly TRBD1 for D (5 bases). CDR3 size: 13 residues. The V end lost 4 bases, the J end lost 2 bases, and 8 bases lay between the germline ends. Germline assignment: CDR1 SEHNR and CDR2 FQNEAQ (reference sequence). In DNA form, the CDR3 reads TGTGCCAGCAGCTCGACAGTACAAGAGACCCAGTACTTC. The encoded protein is CASSSTVQETQYF.

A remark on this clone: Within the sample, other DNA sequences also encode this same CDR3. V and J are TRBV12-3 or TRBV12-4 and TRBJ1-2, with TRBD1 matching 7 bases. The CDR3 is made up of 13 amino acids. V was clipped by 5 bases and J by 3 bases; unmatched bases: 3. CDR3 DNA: TGTGCCAGCAGTCCCGACAGGGACTATGGCTACACCTTC. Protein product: CASSPDRDYGYTF.

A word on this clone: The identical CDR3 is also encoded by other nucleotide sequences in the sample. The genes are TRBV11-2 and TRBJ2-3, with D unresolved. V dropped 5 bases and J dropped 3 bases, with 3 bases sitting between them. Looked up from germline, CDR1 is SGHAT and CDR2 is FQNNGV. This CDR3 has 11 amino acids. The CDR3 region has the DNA TGTGCCAGCAGCCCTACAGATACGCAGTATTTT. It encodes CASSPTDTQYF.

CDR3 DNA sequence: TGCAGCGTTCCCCGACTAGGCTACAATGAGCAGTTCTTC. This translates into CSVPRLGYNEQFF. The chain carries TRBV29-1 and TRBJ2-1, with D possibly being TRBD2 (6 bases). The CDR3 runs 13 residues. Trimming cost V 5 bases and J 3 bases, with 11 bases left between them. The germline V gene encodes CDR1 SQVTM and CDR2 ANQGSEA.

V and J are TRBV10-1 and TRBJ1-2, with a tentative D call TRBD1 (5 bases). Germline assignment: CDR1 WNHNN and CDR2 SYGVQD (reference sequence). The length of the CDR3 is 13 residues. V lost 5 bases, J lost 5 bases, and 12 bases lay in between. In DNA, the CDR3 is TGCGCCAGCAGTTTAGACAGAGAATATGGCTACACCTTC. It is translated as CASSLDREYGYTF.

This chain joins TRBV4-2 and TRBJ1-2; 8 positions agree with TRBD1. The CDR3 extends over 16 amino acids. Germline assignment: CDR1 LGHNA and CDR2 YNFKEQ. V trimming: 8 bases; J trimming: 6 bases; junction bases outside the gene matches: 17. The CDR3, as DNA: TGTGCCAGCGGGTTGCCAGATGGACAGGGAATTGATGGCTACACCTTC. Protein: CASGLPDGQGIDGYTF.

CDR3 in DNA: TGTGCCAGCGTGAGGGCCCACGAGCAGTACTTC. It is translated as CASVRAHEQYF. This chain joins TRBV2 and TRBJ2-7, with a tentative D call TRBD2 (5 bases). Germline CDR1 reads SNHLY; CDR2 reads FYNNEI. The CDR3 totals 11 residues. The germline V and J ends were trimmed by 8 bases and 5 bases, with 10 bases remaining between them.

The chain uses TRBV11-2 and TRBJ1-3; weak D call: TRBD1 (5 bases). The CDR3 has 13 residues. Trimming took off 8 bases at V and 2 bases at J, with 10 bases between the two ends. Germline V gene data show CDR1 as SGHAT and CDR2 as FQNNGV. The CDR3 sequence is CASRGGAGNTIYF. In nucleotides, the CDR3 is TGTGCCAGCCGGGGGGGGGCTGGAAACACCATATATTTT.

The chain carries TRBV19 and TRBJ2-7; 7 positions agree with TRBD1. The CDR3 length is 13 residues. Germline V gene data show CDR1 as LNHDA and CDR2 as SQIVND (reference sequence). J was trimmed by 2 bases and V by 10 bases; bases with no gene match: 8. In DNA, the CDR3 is TGTGCCACCAGGGACAGAGTAACCTACGAGCAGTACTTC. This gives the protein CATRDRVTYEQYF.

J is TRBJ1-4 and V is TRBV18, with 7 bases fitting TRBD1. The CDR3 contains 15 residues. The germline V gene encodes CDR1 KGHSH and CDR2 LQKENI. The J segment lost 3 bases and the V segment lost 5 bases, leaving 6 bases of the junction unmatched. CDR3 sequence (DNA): TGTGCCAGCTCAGCCACAGGGGTACCTAATGAAAAACTGTTTTTT. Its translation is CASSATGVPNEKLFF.

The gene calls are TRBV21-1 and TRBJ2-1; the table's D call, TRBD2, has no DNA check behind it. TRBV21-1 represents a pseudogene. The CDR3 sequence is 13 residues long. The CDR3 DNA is TGTGCCAGCGTTAACCTATACGGGAATGAGCAGTTCTTC. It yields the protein CASVNLYGNEQFF.

Written as DNA, the CDR3 is TGCAGCGTTGAAGGGCAGGGGGCCCCTTACGAGCAGTACTTC. It translates to CSVEGQGAPYEQYF. This chain links TRBV29-1 with TRBJ2-7; 8 positions match TRBD1. This CDR3 has 14 amino acids. CDR1 is SQVTM, CDR2 ANQGSEA, per germline. V lost 1 base, J lost 4 bases, and 6 bases stayed unmatched.

CDR3 loop: CASSVGTAYNSPLHF. The CDR3 bases are TGTGCCAGCAGCGTAGGGACAGCTTATAATTCACCCCTCCACTTT. The V and J genes are TRBV9 and TRBJ1-6; maybe TRBD1 (6 bases). The CDR3 runs to 15 residues. Germline V gives CDR1 SGDLS, CDR2 YYNGEE. Between the trimmed V and J ends, which lost 0 bases and 4 bases, there was a span of 8 bases. Supplemented by reference TRBV9 and TRBJ1-6, the full variable domain reads DSGVTQTPKHLITATGQRVTLRCSPRSGDLSVYWYQQSLDQGLQFLIQYYNGEERAKGNILERFSAQQFPDLHSELNLSSLELGDSALYFCASSVGTAYNSPLHFGNGTRLTVT.

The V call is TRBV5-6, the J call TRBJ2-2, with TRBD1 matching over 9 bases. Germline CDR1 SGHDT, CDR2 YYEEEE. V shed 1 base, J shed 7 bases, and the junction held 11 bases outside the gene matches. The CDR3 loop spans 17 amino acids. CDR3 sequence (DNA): TGTGCCAGCAGCTTGTACTCCACAGGGGGCTTAGGCGGGGAGCTGTTTTTT. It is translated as CASSLYSTGGLGGELFF.

As DNA, the CDR3 is TGTGCCAGCTCACCCTCTTACCATTTGGGCCACCCGCAGCCCCAGCATTTT. Encoded protein: CASSPSYHLGHPQPQHF. This chain links TRBV18 with TRBJ1-5; D call uncertain. The CDR3 totals 17 residues. V lost 3 bases and J 7 bases, leaving 22 bases between the germline ends. CDR1 is KGHSH, CDR2 LQKENI, per germline. The full variable domain, its missing parts supplied by reference TRBV18 and TRBJ1-5, is NAGVMQNPRHLVRRRGQEARLRCSPMKGHSHVYWYRQLPEEGLKFMVYLQKENIIDESGMPKERFSAEFPKEGPSILRIQQVVRGDSAAYFCASSPSYHLGHPQPQHFGDGTRLSIL.

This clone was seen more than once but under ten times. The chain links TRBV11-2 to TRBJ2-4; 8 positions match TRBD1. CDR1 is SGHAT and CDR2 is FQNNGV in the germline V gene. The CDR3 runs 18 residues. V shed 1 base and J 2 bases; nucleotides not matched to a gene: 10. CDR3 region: CASSLAGDRGGTKNIQYF. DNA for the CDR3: TGTGCCAGCAGCTTAGCGGGCGACAGGGGAGGAACCAAAAACATTCAGTACTTC. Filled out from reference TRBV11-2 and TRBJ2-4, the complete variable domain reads EAGVAQSPRYKIIEKRQSVAFWCNPISGHATLYWYQQILGQGPKLLIQFQNNGVVDDSQLPKDRFSAERLKGVDSTLKIQPAKLEDSAVYLCASSLAGDRGGTKNIQYFGAGTRLSVL.

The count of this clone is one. The CDR3 region is CASSSIFSPGSYEQYF. DNA of the CDR3: TGTGCCAGCAGCTCCATCTTTTCACCGGGGTCCTACGAGCAGTACTTC. V is TRBV7-2 and J is TRBJ2-7, with D possibly TRBD2 on 5 matching bases. The CDR3 runs 16 residues. Trimming took off 4 bases at V and 1 base at J, with 17 bases between the two ends. Germline lookup yields CDR1 SGHTA and CDR2 FQGNSA. Full variable domain (outside the CDR3, taken from reference TRBV7-2 and TRBJ2-7): GAGVSQSPSNKVTEKGKDVELRCDPISGHTALYWYRQSLGQGLEFLIYFQGNSAPDKSGLPSDRFSAERTGGSVSTLTIQRTQQEDSAVYLCASSSIFSPGSYEQYFGPGTRLTVT.

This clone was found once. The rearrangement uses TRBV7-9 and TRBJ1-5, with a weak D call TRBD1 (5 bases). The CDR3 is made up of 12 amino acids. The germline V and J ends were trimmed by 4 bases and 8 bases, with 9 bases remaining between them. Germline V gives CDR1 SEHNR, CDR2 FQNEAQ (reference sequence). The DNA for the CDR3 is TGTGCCAGCAGCTCCAGGGATAAGCCCCAGCATTTT. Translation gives CASSSRDKPQHF.

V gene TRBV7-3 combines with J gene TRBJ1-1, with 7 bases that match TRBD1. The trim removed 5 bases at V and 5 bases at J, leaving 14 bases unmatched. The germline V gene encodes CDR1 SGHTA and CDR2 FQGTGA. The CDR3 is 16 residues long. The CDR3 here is CASSPTPDRMRTEAFF. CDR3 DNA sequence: TGTGCCAGCAGCCCTACACCGGACAGGATGAGGACTGAAGCTTTCTTT.

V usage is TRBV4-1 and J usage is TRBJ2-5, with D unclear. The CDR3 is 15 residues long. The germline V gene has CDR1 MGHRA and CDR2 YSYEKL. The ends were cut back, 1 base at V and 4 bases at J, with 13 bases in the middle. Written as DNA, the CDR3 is TGCGCCAGCAGCCAAGGGGCAAACGCAGGAGAGACCCAGTACTTC. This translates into CASSQGANAGETQYF.

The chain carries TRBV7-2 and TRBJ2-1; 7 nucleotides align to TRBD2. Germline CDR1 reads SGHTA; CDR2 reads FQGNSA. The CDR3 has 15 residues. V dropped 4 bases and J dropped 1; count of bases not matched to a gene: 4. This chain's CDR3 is CASSSGLVSYNEQFF. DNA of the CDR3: TGTGCCAGCAGCTCCGGACTAGTTTCCTACAATGAGCAGTTCTTC.

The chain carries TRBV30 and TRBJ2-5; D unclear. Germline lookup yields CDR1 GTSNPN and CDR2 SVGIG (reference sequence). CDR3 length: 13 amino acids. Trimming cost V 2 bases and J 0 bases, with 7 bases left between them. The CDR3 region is CAWSTDNQETQYF. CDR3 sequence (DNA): TGTGCCTGGAGTACAGACAACCAAGAGACCCAGTACTTC.

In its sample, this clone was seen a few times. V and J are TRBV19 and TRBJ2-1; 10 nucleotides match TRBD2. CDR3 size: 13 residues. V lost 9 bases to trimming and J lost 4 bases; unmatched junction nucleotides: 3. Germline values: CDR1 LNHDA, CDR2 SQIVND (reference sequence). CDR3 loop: CASEREGYNEQFF. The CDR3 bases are TGTGCCAGCGAGCGGGAGGGTTACAATGAGCAGTTCTTC. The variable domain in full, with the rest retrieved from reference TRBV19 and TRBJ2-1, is DGGITQSPKYLFRKEGQNVTLSCEQNLNHDAMYWYRQDPGQGLRLIYYSQIVNDFQKGDIAEGYSVSREKKESFPLTVTSAQKNPTAFYLCASEREGYNEQFFGPGTRLTVL.

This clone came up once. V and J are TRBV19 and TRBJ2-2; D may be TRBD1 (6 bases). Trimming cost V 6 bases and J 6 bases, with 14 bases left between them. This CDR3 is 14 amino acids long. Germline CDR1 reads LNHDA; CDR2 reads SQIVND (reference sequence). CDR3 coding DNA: TGTGCCAGTAGACTTAAACAGGGTGCCGGGGAGCTGTTTTTT. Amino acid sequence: CASRLKQGAGELFF. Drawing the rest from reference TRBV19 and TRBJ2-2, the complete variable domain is DGGITQSPKYLFRKEGQNVTLSCEQNLNHDAMYWYRQDPGQGLRLIYYSQIVNDFQKGDIAEGYSVSREKKESFPLTVTSAQKNPTAFYLCASRLKQGAGELFFGEGSRLTVL.